The following is a T cell receptor (beta chain) sequence with its context. What it recognizes is unknown. This sample is drawn from a study of cytomegalovirus exposure and HLA in healthy donors. The PCR ran on 60 Vbeta and 13 Jbeta primers. TCRdb keeps only in-frame clones here, not all; method: immunoSEQ multiplex PCR. The data show about 140,000 clones, roughly three quarters seen once. The CDR3 consists of 17 residues. Per the germline V gene, CDR1 is SQVTM and CDR2 is ANQGSEA. V lost 2 bases and J lost 0; bases outside the gene matches: 12. The study, taken as a whole, reports: Later analysis demonstrated an association between a missense DCLRE1C variant and TCR beta V- and J-gene trimming.

The sequence came from a woman between 45 and 65 years old in good health and CMV-seronegative. The gene calls are TRBV29-1 and TRBJ2-7, with TRBD2 matching over 8 bases. The specimen sequenced was PBMCs. The CDR3 nucleotides read TGCAGCGTTGAACGGCCGGGAGGGGGTCCTCACTCCTACGAGCAGTACTTC. It is translated as CSVERPGGGPHSYEQYF.